This TCR beta chain was recovered during a study of blood T cell repertoires in COVID-19. This clone was counted a single time. The CDR3 spans 13 residues. Trimming removed 10 bases at V and 0 bases at J, with 12 bases between. Germline V CDR1 and CDR2: LNHDA, SQIVND (reference sequence). The protocol was immunoSEQ multiplex PCR, while the TCRdb copy is restricted to in-frame clones and leaves out a portion. Of fewer than 700,000 clones listed, approximately 88% are singletons. The rearrangement links TRBV19 to TRBJ1-2, with D possibly TRBD1 on 5 matching bases. The TCR sequence derives from a woman aged 45-65 years with COVID-19, enrolled during active disease. Sequencing was done on a sample of peripheral blood. CDR3: CATAGGANYGYTF. For the CDR3, the DNA is TGTGCCACTGCCGGGGGGGCTAACTATGGCTACACCTTC.